The 15 T cell receptor beta chains below all came from one sample that was sequenced in a study of T cell changes during pregnancy in multiple sclerosis. Libraries were prepared by immunoSEQ multiplex PCR; TCRdb keeps only in-frame clonotypes and omits some of them. This sample carries 40,000 to 55,000 clones, approximately 92% of them seen once, and the ten largest clones take around 10%. The starting material was CD8+ T cells from peripheral blood mononuclear cells, obtained after pregnancy. These receptors came from a female donor with multiple sclerosis, enrolled in a pregnancy study.

The V gene is TRBV27, the J gene TRBJ2-1, with 7 bases fitting TRBD2. The germline V gene encodes CDR1 MNHEY and CDR2 SMNVEV (reference sequence). The CDR3 totals 18 residues. Unmatched junction bases numbered 13, after V lost 5 bases and J lost 0 bases. The CDR3: CASSPPAGPLSSYNEQFF. The CDR3 coding sequence is TGTGCCAGCAGTCCCCCAGCGGGGCCCTTAAGCTCCTACAATGAGCAGTTCTTC.

Only one count was recorded for this clone. The rearrangement links TRBV5-6 to TRBJ1-2; the D is unclear. Germline CDR1 and CDR2: SGHDT and YYEEEE. V lost 0 bases and J lost 6, with 6 bases in between. The CDR3 covers 12 residues. CDR3 DNA: TGTGCCAGCAGCTTGGCCAGCGATGGCTACACCTTC. Translating gives CASSLASDGYTF.

The chain uses TRBV7-9 and TRBJ1-1; possible D gene TRBD1, 5 bases. V lost 5 bases and J 0 bases, leaving 22 bases between the germline ends. This CDR3 has 18 amino acids. Germline V gene sequence: CDR1 SEHNR, CDR2 FQNEAQ (reference sequence). This chain's CDR3 is CASSPGGWGVPMNTEAFF. CDR3 in DNA: TGTGCCAGCAGCCCTGGAGGTTGGGGGGTCCCAATGAACACTGAAGCTTTCTTT.

The V call is TRBV11-2, the J call TRBJ2-1, with 12 bases matching TRBD2. With V trimmed by 5 bases and J by 7 bases, 9 bases remained unmatched. Germline lookup yields CDR1 SGHAT and CDR2 FQNNGV. The CDR3 loop spans 16 amino acids. The CDR3 DNA sequence: TGTGCCAGCAGCCGATGGACTAGCGGGATTGGGAATGAGCAGTTCTTC. Its translation: CASSRWTSGIGNEQFF.

The rearrangement uses TRBV5-1 and TRBJ1-2, with 11 bases aligning to TRBD1. The germline CDR1 and CDR2 sequences are SGHRS and YFSETQ. Unmatched junction bases numbered 13, after V lost 0 bases and J lost 6 bases. The CDR3 length is 18 residues. The CDR3 DNA is TGCGCCAGCAGCTTGGGCTGGATGTCCGGGACAGGGGGTGATGGCTACACCTTC. It specifies CASSLGWMSGTGGDGYTF. The entire variable domain, with the rest obtained from reference TRBV5-1 and TRBJ1-2, is as follows: KAGVTQTPRYLIKTRGQQVTLSCSPISGHRSVSWYQQTPGQGLQFLFEYFSETQRNKGNFPGRFSGRQFSNSRSEMNVSTLELGDSALYLCASSLGWMSGTGGDGYTFGSGTRLTVV.

The chain links TRBV11-3 to TRBJ2-1; 13 nucleotides agree with TRBD2. The CDR3 length is 15 residues. In germline, CDR1 is SGHNT, CDR2 YENEEA. V trimming: 5 bases; J trimming: 7 bases; junction bases outside the gene matches: 5. Here the CDR3 DNA reads TGTGCCAGCAGCGGAGGACTAGCGGGAGCGAATGAGCAGTTCTTC. This codes for CASSGGLAGANEQFF.

The chain is built from TRBV7-6 and TRBJ1-3; 7 bases fit TRBD1. This CDR3 is built from 15 residues. In germline, CDR1 is SGHVS, CDR2 FNYEAQ. V shed 0 bases and J 4 bases; nucleotides not matched to a gene: 3. The DNA of the CDR3 is TGTGCCAGCAGCTTAGCAACAGGGGACGGAAACACCATATATTTT. This encodes CASSLATGDGNTIYF.

The V and J genes are TRBV2 and TRBJ2-5; 11 positions agree with TRBD2. Trimming took 6 bases from V and 4 from J; bases not matched to a gene: 7. CDR1 is SNHLY and CDR2 is FYNNEI in the germline V gene. The CDR3 spans 15 residues. The CDR3 protein is CASRKLAGVTETQYF. Here the CDR3 DNA reads TGTGCCAGCAGGAAACTAGCGGGGGTAACAGAGACCCAGTACTTC.

This clone turned up a few times. This chain connects TRBV7-9 to TRBJ1-4; D unclear. Germline CDR1 and CDR2: SEHNR and FQNEAQ (reference sequence). The CDR3 consists of 13 residues. The germline V and J ends were trimmed by 8 bases and 4 bases, with 11 bases remaining between them. The CDR3 is CASLSGSNEKLFF. The CDR3 bases are TGTGCCAGCCTTTCGGGGAGTAATGAAAAACTGTTTTTT.

The V gene is TRBV6-5, the J gene TRBJ1-5, with D possibly TRBD1 on 5 matching bases. From germline, CDR1 is MNHEY and CDR2 SVGAGI. The length of the CDR3 is 15 residues. V lost 0 bases and J lost 3, with 9 bases in between. The CDR3 sequence is CASSYSQGHNQPQHF. CDR3 coding DNA: TGTGCCAGCAGTTACTCGCAGGGCCACAATCAGCCCCAGCATTTT.

This chain uses TRBV27 with TRBJ1-5, with 8 bases fitting TRBD1. CDR3 length: 16 amino acids. In germline, CDR1 is MNHEY, CDR2 SMNVEV (reference sequence). J gave up 6 bases and V 5 bases, and 12 bases lay outside the gene matches. The CDR3 loop is CASSPSRQGAGQPQHF. In DNA form, the CDR3 reads TGTGCCAGCAGTCCCAGCCGGCAGGGGGCCGGTCAGCCCCAGCATTTT.

The gene calls are TRBV5-1 and TRBJ2-1, with TRBD2 identical over 14 bases. The CDR3 sequence is 16 residues long. Germline-derived CDR1 and CDR2 are SGHRS and YFSETQ. V lost 4 bases and J lost 6; bases outside the gene matches: 6. The CDR3 loop reads CASSGEGLAGANEQFF. CDR3 sequence (DNA): TGCGCCAGCAGCGGGGAGGGACTAGCGGGAGCCAATGAGCAGTTCTTC.

The rearrangement uses TRBV7-2 and TRBJ2-5; 7 bases map to TRBD1. Germline CDR1 is SGHTA and CDR2 is FQGNSA. V shed 5 bases, J shed 0 bases, and the junction held 15 bases outside the gene matches. The CDR3 loop spans 18 amino acids. For the CDR3, the DNA is TGTGCCAGCAGCCCAGCTTATTTCCCCGGGACAGACCAAGAGACCCAGTACTTC. This encodes CASSPAYFPGTDQETQYF.

This clone was seen once. V is TRBV6-4 and J is TRBJ2-2, with D tentatively TRBD2 (5 bases). The CDR3 is 14 amino acids. Germline V gene sequence: CDR1 MRHNA, CDR2 SNTAGT. V was shortened by 0 bases and J by 3 bases, with 5 bases between the two germline ends. The CDR3 nucleotides are TGTGCCAGCAGTGACTCGGAGGACACCGGGGAGCTGTTTTTT. This sequence encodes CASSDSEDTGELFF.

The V gene is TRBV19, the J gene TRBJ1-2, with D possibly TRBD1 on 6 matching bases. CDR3 length: 12 residues. The germline V gene encodes CDR1 LNHDA and CDR2 SQIVND (reference sequence). V was trimmed by 9 bases and J by 8 bases, leaving 16 bases between them. The chain's CDR3 is CASLTGGKGYTF. DNA of the CDR3: TGTGCCAGCCTGACGGGGGGCAAGGGCTACACCTTC.